This T cell receptor beta chain was recorded in a study of molecular identifiers for immune sequencing clone quantification. From germline, CDR1 is MNHEY and CDR2 SVGEGT. The length of the CDR3 is 16 residues. Trimming cost V 5 bases and J 1 base, with 16 bases left between them. The use of previously described methods and listed TCR primers produced the bulk TCR libraries. TCRdb processed the PCR reads anew with MiXCR; each CDR3 protein has one entry. The table lists about 320,000 distinct CDR3 sequences, roughly 24% of them singletons. Study-level points and caveats: One cell's worth of spiked Jurkat TCR RNA was reportedly detectable among 1 million or so naive cells.

This clonotype was seen only once. Its specificity is unknown. Naive CD8 libraries used 20,000 to 1,000,000 sorted cells and 10%, 30% or 50% RNA. The specimen was naive CD8+ T cells from blood, with Jurkat cell RNA spiked in. Subset reported: FACS-sorted CD8+CD4-CCR7+CD45RA+ naive T cells. This clonotype was obtained from a human donor in good health. Some libraries in this study had Jurkat cell RNA spiked in. The chain carries TRBV6-2 or TRBV6-3 and TRBJ2-3; D may be TRBD1 or TRBD2 (5 bases each). In nucleotides, the CDR3 is TGTGCCAGCAGTGCCCCGGGACGGAGCCGCACAGATACGCAGTATTTT. This gives the protein CASSAPGRSRTDTQYF.